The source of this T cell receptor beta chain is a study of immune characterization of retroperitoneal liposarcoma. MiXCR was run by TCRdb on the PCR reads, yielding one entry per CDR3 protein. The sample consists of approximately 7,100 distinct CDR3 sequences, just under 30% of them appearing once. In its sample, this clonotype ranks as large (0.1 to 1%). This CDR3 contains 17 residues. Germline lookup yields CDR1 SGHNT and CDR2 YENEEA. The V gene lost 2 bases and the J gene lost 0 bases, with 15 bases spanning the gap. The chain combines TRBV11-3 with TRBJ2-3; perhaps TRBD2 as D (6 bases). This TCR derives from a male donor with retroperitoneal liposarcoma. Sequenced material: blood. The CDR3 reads CASSLTSSVSSTDTQYF. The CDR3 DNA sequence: TGTGCCAGCAGCTTAACATCTAGCGTATCTAGCACAGATACGCAGTATTTT.